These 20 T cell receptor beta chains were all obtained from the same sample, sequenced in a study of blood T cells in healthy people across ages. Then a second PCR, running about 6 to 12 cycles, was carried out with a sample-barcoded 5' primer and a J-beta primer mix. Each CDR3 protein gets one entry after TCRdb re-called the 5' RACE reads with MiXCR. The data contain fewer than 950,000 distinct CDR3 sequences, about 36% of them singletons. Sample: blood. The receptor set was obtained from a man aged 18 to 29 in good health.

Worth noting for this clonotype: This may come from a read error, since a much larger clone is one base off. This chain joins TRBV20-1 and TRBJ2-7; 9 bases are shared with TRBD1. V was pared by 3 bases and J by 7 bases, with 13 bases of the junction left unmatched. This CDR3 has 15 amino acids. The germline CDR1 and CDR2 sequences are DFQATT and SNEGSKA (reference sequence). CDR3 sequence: CSASSGTGTYNEQYF. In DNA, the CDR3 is TGCAGTGCTAGTTCCGGGACAGGGACCTACAATGAGCAGTACTTC.

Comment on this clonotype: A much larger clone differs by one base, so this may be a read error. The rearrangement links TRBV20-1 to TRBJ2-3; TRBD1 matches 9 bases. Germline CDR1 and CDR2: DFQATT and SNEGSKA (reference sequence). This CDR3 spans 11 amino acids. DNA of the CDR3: TGCAGGGGACAGGGACCCCATACGCAGTATTTT. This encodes CRGQGPHTQYF.

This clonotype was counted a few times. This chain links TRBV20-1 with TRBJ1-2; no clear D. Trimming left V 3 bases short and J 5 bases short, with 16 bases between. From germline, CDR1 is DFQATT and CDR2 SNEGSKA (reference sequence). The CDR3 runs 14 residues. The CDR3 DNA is TGCAGTGCTAGGGAGACCCTGGGAATATATGGCTACACCTTC. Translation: CSARETLGIYGYTF.

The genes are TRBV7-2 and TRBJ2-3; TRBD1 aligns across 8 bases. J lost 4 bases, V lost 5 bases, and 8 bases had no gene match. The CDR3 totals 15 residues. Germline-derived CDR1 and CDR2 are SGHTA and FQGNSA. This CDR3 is CASSPGQGWADTQYF. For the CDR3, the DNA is TGTGCCAGCAGCCCCGGACAGGGATGGGCAGATACGCAGTATTTT.

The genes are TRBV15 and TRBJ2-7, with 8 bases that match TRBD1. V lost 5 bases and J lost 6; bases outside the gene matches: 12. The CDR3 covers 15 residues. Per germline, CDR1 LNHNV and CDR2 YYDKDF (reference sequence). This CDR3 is CATSGTGTLLSEQYF. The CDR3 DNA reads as TGTGCCACCAGCGGGACAGGAACCTTACTTAGCGAGCAGTACTTC.

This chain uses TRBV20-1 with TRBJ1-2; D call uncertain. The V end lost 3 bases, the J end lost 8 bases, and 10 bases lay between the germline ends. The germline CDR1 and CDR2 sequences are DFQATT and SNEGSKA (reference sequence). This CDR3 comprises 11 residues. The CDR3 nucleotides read TGCAGTGCTAGTAACGGATGGGGCTACACCTTC. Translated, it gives CSASNGWGYTF.

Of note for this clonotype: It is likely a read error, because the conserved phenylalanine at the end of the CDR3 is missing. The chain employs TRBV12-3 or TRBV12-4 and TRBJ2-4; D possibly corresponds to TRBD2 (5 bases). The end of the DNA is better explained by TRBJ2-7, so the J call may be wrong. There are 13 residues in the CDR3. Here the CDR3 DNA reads TGTGCCAGCAGGGCCGGGAAGTCGTACGAGCAGTACTTA. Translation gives CASRAGKSYEQYL.

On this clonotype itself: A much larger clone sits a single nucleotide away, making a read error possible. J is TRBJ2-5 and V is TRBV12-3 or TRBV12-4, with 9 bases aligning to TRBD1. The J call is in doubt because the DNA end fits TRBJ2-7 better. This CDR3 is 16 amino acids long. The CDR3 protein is CASSPDRGAEFYEQYF. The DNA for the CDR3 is TGTGCCAGCAGTCCGGACAGGGGCGCGGAATTTTACGAGCAGTACTTC.

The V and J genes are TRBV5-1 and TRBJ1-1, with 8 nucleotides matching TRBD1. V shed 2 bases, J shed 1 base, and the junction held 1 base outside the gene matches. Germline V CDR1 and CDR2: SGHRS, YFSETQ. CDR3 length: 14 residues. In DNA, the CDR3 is TGCGCCAGCAGCTTTGGACAGGGGAACACTGAAGCTTTCTTT. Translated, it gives CASSFGQGNTEAFF.

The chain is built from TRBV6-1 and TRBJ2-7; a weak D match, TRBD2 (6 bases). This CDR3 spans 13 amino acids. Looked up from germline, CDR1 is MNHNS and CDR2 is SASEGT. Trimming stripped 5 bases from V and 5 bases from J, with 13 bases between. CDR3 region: CASSREHLDEQYF. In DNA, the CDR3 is TGTGCCAGCAGTCGGGAGCACTTGGACGAGCAGTACTTC.

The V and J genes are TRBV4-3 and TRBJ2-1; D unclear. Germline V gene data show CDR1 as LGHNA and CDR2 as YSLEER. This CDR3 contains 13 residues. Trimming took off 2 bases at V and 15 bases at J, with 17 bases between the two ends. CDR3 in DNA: TGCGCCAGCAGCCAAAATCGTGGCGACGGTCTGTTCTTC. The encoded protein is CASSQNRGDGLFF.

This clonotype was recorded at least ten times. This chain's CDR3 is CSVGLRSGDTQYF. The CDR3 nucleotides are TGCAGCGTGGGTTTGCGTAGCGGAGATACGCAGTATTTT. The chain has TRBV29-1 and TRBJ2-3; maybe TRBD2 (6 bases). The V and J ends lost 6 bases and 5 bases respectively, with 15 bases between them. This CDR3 comprises 13 residues. CDR1 and CDR2 (germline): SQVTM, ANQGSEA.

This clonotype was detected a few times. In DNA form, the CDR3 reads TGTGCCAGCAGTTGGAGGGGTACAGATACGCAGTATTTT. This gives the protein CASSWRGTDTQYF. The chain carries TRBV12-3 or TRBV12-4 and TRBJ2-3, with D possibly TRBD2 on 6 matching bases. The V end lost 4 bases, the J end lost 3 bases, and 8 bases lay between the germline ends. The CDR3 runs 13 residues.

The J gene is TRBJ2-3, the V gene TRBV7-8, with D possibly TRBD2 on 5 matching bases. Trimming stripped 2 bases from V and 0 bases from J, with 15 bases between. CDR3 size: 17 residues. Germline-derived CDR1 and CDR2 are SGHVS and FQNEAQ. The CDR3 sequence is CASSLPASPRSTDTQYF. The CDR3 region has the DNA TGTGCCAGCAGCTTACCTGCTAGCCCACGAAGCACAGATACGCAGTATTTT. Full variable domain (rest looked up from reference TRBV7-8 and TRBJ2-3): GAGVSQSPRYKVAKRGQDVALRCDPISGHVSLFWYQQALGQGPEFLTYFQNEAQLDKSGLPSDRFFAERPEGSVSTLKIQRTQQEDSAVYLCASSLPASPRSTDTQYFGPGTRLTVL.

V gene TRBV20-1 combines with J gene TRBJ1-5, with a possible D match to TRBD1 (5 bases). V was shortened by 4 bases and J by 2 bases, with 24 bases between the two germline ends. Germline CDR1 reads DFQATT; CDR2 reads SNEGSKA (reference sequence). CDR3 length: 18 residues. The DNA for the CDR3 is TGCAGTGCTACTTTGAGTATCGGGGGGAATCGTGGCAATCAGCCCCAGCATTTT. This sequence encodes CSATLSIGGNRGNQPQHF.

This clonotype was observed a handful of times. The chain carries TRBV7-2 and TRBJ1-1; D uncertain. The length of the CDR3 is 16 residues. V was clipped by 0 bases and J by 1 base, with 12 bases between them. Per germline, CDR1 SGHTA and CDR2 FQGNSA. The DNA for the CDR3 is TGTGCCAGCAGCTTAGCCGCATCGGGGTGGAACACTGAAGCTTTCTTT. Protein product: CASSLAASGWNTEAFF.

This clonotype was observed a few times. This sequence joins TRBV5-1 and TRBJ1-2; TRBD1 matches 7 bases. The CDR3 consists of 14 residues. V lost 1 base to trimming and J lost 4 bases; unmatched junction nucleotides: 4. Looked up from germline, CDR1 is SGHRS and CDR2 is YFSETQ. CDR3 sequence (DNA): TGCGCCAGCAGCTTGTCAGGGGGTGGCTATGGCTACACCTTC. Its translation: CASSLSGGGYGYTF.

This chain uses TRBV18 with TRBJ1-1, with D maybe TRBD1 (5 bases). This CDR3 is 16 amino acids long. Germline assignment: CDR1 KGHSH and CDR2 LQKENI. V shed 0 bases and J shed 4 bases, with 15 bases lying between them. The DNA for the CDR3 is TGTGCCAGCTCACCACCGGGCATGGCGGGGGGCACTGAAGCTTTCTTT. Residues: CASSPPGMAGGTEAFF.

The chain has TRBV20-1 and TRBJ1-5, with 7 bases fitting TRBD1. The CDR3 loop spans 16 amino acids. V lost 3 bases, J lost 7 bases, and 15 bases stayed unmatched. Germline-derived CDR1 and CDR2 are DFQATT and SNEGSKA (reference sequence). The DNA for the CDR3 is TGCAGTGCTAGGGGACAGACTACTCCCCTTGGACAGCCCCAGCATTTT. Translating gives CSARGQTTPLGQPQHF.

CDR3 sequence: CSAWTSGSSRFSYEQYF. Here the CDR3 DNA reads TGCAGTGCTTGGACTAGCGGGAGCTCCAGGTTTTCCTACGAGCAGTACTTC. The chain recombines TRBV20-1 with TRBJ2-7, with 13 bases identical to TRBD2. V lost 5 bases to trimming and J lost 1 base; unmatched junction nucleotides: 11. CDR1 and CDR2 from the germline V gene are DFQATT and SNEGSKA (reference sequence). CDR3 length: 17 residues.